The clone carrying this T cell receptor beta chain has just one count. This record comes from a study of blood T cell repertoires in COVID-19. Study-level information: The United States, Italy and Spain supplied acute and convalescent COVID-19 samples.

Original analysis: Amplification with reference gene primers provided the estimates of nucleated cell counts. TCRdb keeps only in-frame clones here, not all; method: immunoSEQ multiplex PCR. The V and J calls and the clone size are those of that table, but D and trimming were determined from the DNA. The sample lists around 300,000 clones, around 88% occurring once. The specimen was peripheral blood. The source of this sequence is a young woman with COVID-19, enrolled during active disease.

The CDR3, as DNA: TGTGCCAGTAGTAGAAGCGGGGGGCCTTACAATGAGCAGTTCTTC. It specifies CASSRSGGPYNEQFF. The rearrangement links TRBV19 to TRBJ2-1, with 9 positions matching TRBD2. CDR1 and CDR2 from the germline V gene are LNHDA and SQIVND (reference sequence). V lost 4 bases to trimming and J lost 4 bases; unmatched junction nucleotides: 5. CDR3 length: 15 residues.